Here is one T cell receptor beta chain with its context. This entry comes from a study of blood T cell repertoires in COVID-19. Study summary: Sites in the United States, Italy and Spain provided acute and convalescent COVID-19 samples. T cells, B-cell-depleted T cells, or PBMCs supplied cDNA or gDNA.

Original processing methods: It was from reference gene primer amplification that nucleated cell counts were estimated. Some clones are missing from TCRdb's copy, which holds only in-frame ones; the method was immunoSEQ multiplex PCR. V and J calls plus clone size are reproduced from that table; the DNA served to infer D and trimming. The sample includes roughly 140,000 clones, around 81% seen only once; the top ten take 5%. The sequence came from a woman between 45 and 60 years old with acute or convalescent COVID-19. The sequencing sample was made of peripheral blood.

The CDR3 region is CASSEQGAQYF. CDR3 DNA: TGTGCCAGCAGTGAACAGGGGGCCCAGTATTTT. This chain links TRBV9 with TRBJ2-3; 9 positions match TRBD1. The CDR3 consists of 11 residues. With 5 bases clipped from V and 12 bases from J, the junction kept 4 bases outside the gene matches. Germline V gives CDR1 SGDLS, CDR2 YYNGEE.